This TCR beta chain was recovered during a study of shared clonotypes between healthy human individuals. On the study more broadly: Ranging from 18 to 49 in age, donors were a couple of women and a few men.

Findings and caveats of the study: Clonotype sharing across donors was expected to vary with sequencing depth.

The repertoire was sequenced with immunoSEQ multiplex PCR; TCRdb's copy has only in-frame clones and lacks some. Here the sample spans millions of clones, approximately 90% being singletons. The CDR3 has 15 residues. The germline V gene encodes CDR1 MNHNS and CDR2 SASEGT. The trim removed 2 bases at V and 8 bases at J, leaving 5 bases unmatched. Comment on this clone: Its cognate antigen is unknown.

V is TRBV6-1 and J is TRBJ1-6; the match to TRBD1 covers 8 bases. Sequencing input: naive CD4+ T cells sorted from blood. Subset: CD45RA+ positively selected. The receptor comes from a man in his late teens or twenties in good health. DNA for the CDR3: TGTGCCAGCAGTGAACCGGACAGGGTCCATTCACCCCTCCACTTT. It encodes CASSEPDRVHSPLHF.